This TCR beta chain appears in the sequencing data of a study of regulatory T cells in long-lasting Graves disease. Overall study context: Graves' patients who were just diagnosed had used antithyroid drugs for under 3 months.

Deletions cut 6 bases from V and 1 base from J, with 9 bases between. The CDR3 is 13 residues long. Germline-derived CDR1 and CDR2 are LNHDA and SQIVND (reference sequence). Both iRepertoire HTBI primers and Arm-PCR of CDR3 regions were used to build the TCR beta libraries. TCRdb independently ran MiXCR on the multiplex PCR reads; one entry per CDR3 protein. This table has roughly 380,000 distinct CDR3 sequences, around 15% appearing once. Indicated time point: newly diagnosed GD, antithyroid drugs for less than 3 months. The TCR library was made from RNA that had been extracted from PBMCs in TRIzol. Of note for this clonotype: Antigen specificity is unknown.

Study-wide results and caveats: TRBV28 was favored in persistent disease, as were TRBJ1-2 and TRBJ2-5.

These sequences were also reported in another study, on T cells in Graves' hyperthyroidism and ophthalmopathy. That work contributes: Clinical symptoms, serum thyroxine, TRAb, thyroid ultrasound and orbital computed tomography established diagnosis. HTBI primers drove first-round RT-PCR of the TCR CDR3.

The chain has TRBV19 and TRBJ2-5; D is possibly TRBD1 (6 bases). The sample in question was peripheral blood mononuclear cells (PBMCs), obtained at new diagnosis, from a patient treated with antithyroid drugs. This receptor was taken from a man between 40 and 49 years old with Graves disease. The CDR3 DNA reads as TGTGCCAGTAGGCCCAGGGGCCAAGAGACCCAGTACTTC. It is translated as CASRPRGQETQYF.